Presented here are 2 T cell receptor beta chains from one specimen sequenced in a study of cytomegalovirus exposure and HLA in healthy donors. Primers for the PCR totalled 60 Vbeta and 13 Jbeta. The repertoire was sequenced with immunoSEQ multiplex PCR; TCRdb's copy has only in-frame clones and lacks some. The table includes 150,000 to 200,000 clones, 71% detected once. Material for sequencing was PBMCs. The receptors derive from a girl between 10 and 17 years old in good health and CMV-seronegative.

The chain joins TRBV9 to TRBJ1-2, with a possible D match to TRBD1 (6 bases). This CDR3 comprises 15 residues. Germline V gives CDR1 SGDLS, CDR2 YYNGEE. The ends were cut back, 0 bases at V and 7 bases at J, with 16 bases in the middle. CDR3 residues: CASSVAEQGWGGYTF. In DNA, the CDR3 is TGTGCCAGCAGCGTAGCCGAACAGGGTTGGGGTGGCTACACCTTC.

The V and J genes are TRBV5-6 and TRBJ1-3, with D unresolved. With 0 bases removed from V and 4 bases from J, the gap between germline ends came to 5 bases. This CDR3 has 13 residues. Germline CDR1 SGHDT, CDR2 YYEEEE. CDR3 protein: CASSLGVGNTIYF. DNA of the CDR3: TGTGCCAGCAGCTTGGGAGTAGGAAACACCATATATTTT.